What follows are 10 T cell receptor beta chains derived from one specimen sequenced in a study of blood T cell repertoires in COVID-19. Produced via immunoSEQ multiplex PCR; TCRdb's table is partial and in-frame only. The table shows over 150,000 clones, with roughly 83% occurring only once. Sequenced: peripheral blood. These TCRs come from a woman between 55 and 75 years old with acute or convalescent COVID-19.

V and J are TRBV5-4 and TRBJ2-6; the match to TRBD1 covers 11 bases. Germline lookup yields CDR1 SGHNT and CDR2 YYREEE (reference sequence). This CDR3 has 18 residues. Unmatched junction bases numbered 5, after V lost 3 bases and J lost 0 bases. The CDR3 loop is CASSSLDRGPSGANVLTF. CDR3 coding DNA: TGTGCCAGCAGCTCCTTGGACAGGGGGCCCTCTGGGGCCAACGTCCTGACTTTC.

This chain links TRBV9 with TRBJ1-1, with 7 bases that match TRBD1. This CDR3 is 15 amino acids long. The trim removed 2 bases at V and 2 bases at J, leaving 6 bases unmatched. Germline CDR1 reads SGDLS; CDR2 reads YYNGEE. CDR3 in DNA: TGTGCCAGCAGCGTTGGGACAGCCCTTAACACTGAAGCTTTCTTT. It translates to CASSVGTALNTEAFF.

This clone is a singleton in its sample. CDR3 sequence (DNA): TGTGCCAGCAGCCAAGGTACTAGCGCCACAGATACGCAGTATTTT. Its translation is CASSQGTSATDTQYF. The chain combines TRBV7-9 with TRBJ2-3; TRBD2 matches 7 bases. CDR1 and CDR2 from the germline V gene are SEHNR and FQNEAQ (reference sequence). The CDR3 spans 15 residues. Trimming took 5 bases from V and 2 from J; bases not matched to a gene: 7.

The V and J genes are TRBV5-1 and TRBJ1-4; TRBD1 agrees at 8 bases. V trimming: 3 bases; J trimming: 3 bases; junction bases outside the gene matches: 4. Germline CDR1 and CDR2: SGHRS and YFSETQ. The CDR3 is 15 amino acids. CDR3 loop: CASSSGQGSNEKLFF. Here the CDR3 DNA reads TGCGCCAGCAGCTCCGGACAGGGTTCTAATGAAAAACTGTTTTTT. Based on the CDR3 plus reference TRBV5-1 and TRBJ1-4, the full variable domain is KAGVTQTPRYLIKTRGQQVTLSCSPISGHRSVSWYQQTPGQGLQFLFEYFSETQRNKGNFPGRFSGRQFSNSRSEMNVSTLELGDSALYLCASSSGQGSNEKLFFGSGTQLSVL.

The chain combines TRBV30 with TRBJ2-4, with D possibly TRBD2 on 7 matching bases. Per germline, CDR1 GTSNPN and CDR2 SVGIG (reference sequence). Trimming took 5 bases from V and 9 from J, leaving 20 bases between them. CDR3 length equals 14 residues. For the CDR3, the DNA is TGTGCCTGGCAACCTAGGAGGGGGGGAACCATTCAGTACTTC. Residues: CAWQPRRGGTIQYF.

The chain links TRBV7-9 to TRBJ2-5; D is undetermined. Trimming pared 4 bases from V and 0 bases from J, leaving 9 bases between. The germline V gene has CDR1 SEHNR and CDR2 FQNEAQ (reference sequence). The CDR3 covers 14 residues. The CDR3 bases are TGTGCCAGCAGCTCCATCCGGTACCAAGAGACCCAGTACTTC. This encodes CASSSIRYQETQYF. The full variable domain, rest sourced from reference TRBV7-9 and TRBJ2-5, is DTGVSQNPRHKITKRGQNVTFRCDPISEHNRLYWYRQTLGQGPEFLTYFQNEAQLEKSRLLSDRFSAERPKGSFSTLEIQRTEQGDSAMYLCASSSIRYQETQYFGPGTRLLVL.

The chain is built from TRBV5-4 and TRBJ1-2, with 7 bases that match TRBD1. The V segment lost 0 bases and the J segment 2 bases; nucleotides outside the gene matches: 10. In germline, CDR1 is SGHNT, CDR2 YYREEE (reference sequence). CDR3 length equals 17 residues. The CDR3 nucleotides are TGTGCCAGCAGCTTGGAAGGCAGGGGGGACGTAAACTATGGCTACACCTTC. It is translated as CASSLEGRGDVNYGYTF.

This chain uses TRBV6-5 with TRBJ1-6; tentative D call: TRBD1 (5 bases). CDR3 length equals 15 residues. V lost 6 bases to trimming and J lost 8 bases, with 17 bases between them. The germline V gene encodes CDR1 MNHEY and CDR2 SVGAGI. This CDR3 is CASSRDRREDSPLHF. CDR3 DNA: TGTGCCAGCAGCCGAGACAGAAGGGAGGATTCACCCCTCCACTTT.

This clone was counted once. The genes are TRBV18 and TRBJ1-4, with TRBD1 matching 8 bases. CDR3 length: 14 amino acids. After removal of 4 bases from V and 8 bases from J, the junction contained 6 bases not matched to a gene. The V gene's germline CDR1 is KGHSH and CDR2 LQKENI. The CDR3, as DNA: TGTGCCAGCTCACTCGTGGACAGGGCAGAAAAACTGTTTTTT. Translation: CASSLVDRAEKLFF.

The gene calls are TRBV10-3 and TRBJ1-5; D gene ambiguous. From germline, CDR1 is ENHRY and CDR2 SYGVKD. The germline V and J ends were trimmed by 6 bases and 7 bases, with 16 bases remaining between them. The CDR3 totals 14 residues. The CDR3 nucleotides read TGTGCCATCAGGGGAGGAGAGGCAGGCCAGCCCCAGCATTTT. Translated, it gives CAIRGGEAGQPQHF.